The rows below give T cell receptor beta chains drawn from one sample of a study of cytomegalovirus exposure and HLA in healthy donors. This table comes from immunoSEQ multiplex PCR, and its TCRdb copy is limited to in-frame clones, with some not included. The sample contains over 45,000 clones, approximately 94% of which appear only once. The sequenced sample was PBMCs. These receptors all come from a man aged 18 to 29 in good health and CMV-seronegative. CDR3s leave out the opening cysteine and the closing phenylalanine or tryptophan.

length	V	J	CDR3
12	TRBV4-2	TRBJ2-3	ASRVGRATDTQY
13	TRBV9	TRBJ1-1	ASSVGNGQDTEAF
11	TRBV29-1	TRBJ2-5	SVEAAGGETQY
13	TRBV10-2	TRBJ2-1	ASSTAGEAYNEQF
11	TRBV5-1	TRBJ1-2	ASGYGRAYGYT
15	TRBV6-1	TRBJ1-4	ASSDPPGGPTNEKLF
11	TRBV19	TRBJ2-5	ASSNDRQETQY
12	TRBV4-1	TRBJ2-7	ASSQGQAPYEQY
15	TRBV19	TRBJ2-1	ASRLAGGGSSYNEQF
12	TRBV29-1	TRBJ2-5	SVEVRTAQETQY
17	TRBV14	TRBJ2-1	ASSQDDETSGLSYNEQF
11	TRBV7-9	TRBJ2-2	ASKTGNTGELF
16	TRBV27	TRBJ2-1	ASSLRLPGLAGLDEQF
15	TRBV5-4	TRBJ2-1	ASSRRLAGGPGNEQF
13	TRBV6-5	TRBJ1-1	ASSSLKTVSREAF
12	TRBV18	TRBJ2-1	ASSQRGRALEQF
12	TRBV5-6	TRBJ1-2	ASSRLSVEDGYT
11	TRBV5-8	TRBJ1-2	ASSLKSLYGYT
11	TRBV11-2	TRBJ2-7	ASSLGGGGEQY
12	TRBV6-5	TRBJ1-3	ASSSLGGANTIY
13	TRBV18	TRBJ1-1	ASSPLGTMNTEAF
13	TRBV15	TRBJ2-1	ATSREGLAGNEQF
13	TRBV5-8	TRBJ2-5	ASSRSRDRQETQY
15	TRBV11-3	TRBJ1-4	ASSLGDRGLANEKLF
16	TRBV4-3	TRBJ2-2	ASSQGITGTNGAGELF
13	TRBV19	TRBJ1-2	ASSISTGPFYGYT
14	TRBV7-8	TRBJ2-7	ASSLAWGGLSYEQY
15	TRBV5-4	TRBJ2-2	ASSLDRGSLRTGELF
10	TRBV19	TRBJ1-3	GTGFSGNTIY
13	TRBV4-3	TRBJ2-5	ASSLQGGEAETQY
11	TRBV6-5	TRBJ1-2	ASSPTGPSGYT
14	TRBV25-1	TRBJ2-5	ASSARASGTQETQY
13	TRBV4-3	TRBJ2-1	ASSFDSSSYNEQF
11	TRBV27	TRBJ1-1	ASSLFEATEAF
15	TRBV27	TRBJ2-7	ASSSLFGLRDSYEQY
14	TRBV18	TRBJ2-3	ASSLQGWLAGDTQY
12	TRBV28	TRBJ1-1	ASSGRGFNTEAF
10	TRBV5-6	TRBJ2-1	ASSPQGYEQF
11	TRBV12-5	TRBJ2-5	ASSGTGGQTQY
17	TRBV19	TRBJ2-2	ASSTLLGLAGGPDGELF
14	TRBV7-6	TRBJ2-1	ASSLEREGVYNEQF
12	TRBV27	TRBJ2-7	ASSLQGNTYEQY
11	TRBV6-5	TRBJ2-5	ASRLLARETQY
15	TRBV4-2	TRBJ2-4	ASSPGGQRLAKNIQY
11	TRBV9	TRBJ1-5	ASSVGSNQPQH
16	TRBV5-4	TRBJ2-3	ASSGGGRQGASGDTQY